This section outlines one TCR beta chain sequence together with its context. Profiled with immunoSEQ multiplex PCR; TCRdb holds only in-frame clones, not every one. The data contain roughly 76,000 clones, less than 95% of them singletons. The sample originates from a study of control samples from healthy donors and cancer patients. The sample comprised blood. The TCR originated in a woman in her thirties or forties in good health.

The CDR3 sequence: CASSQTRGSNIQYF. In DNA, the CDR3 is TGCGCCAGCAGCCAGACTCGAGGGTCAAACATTCAGTACTTC. This rearrangement joins TRBV4-1 to TRBJ2-4; D perhaps matches TRBD2 (5 bases). The CDR3 totals 14 residues. Trimming removed 3 bases from V and 6 bases from J, with 12 bases in between. Per germline, CDR1 MGHRA and CDR2 YSYEKL.